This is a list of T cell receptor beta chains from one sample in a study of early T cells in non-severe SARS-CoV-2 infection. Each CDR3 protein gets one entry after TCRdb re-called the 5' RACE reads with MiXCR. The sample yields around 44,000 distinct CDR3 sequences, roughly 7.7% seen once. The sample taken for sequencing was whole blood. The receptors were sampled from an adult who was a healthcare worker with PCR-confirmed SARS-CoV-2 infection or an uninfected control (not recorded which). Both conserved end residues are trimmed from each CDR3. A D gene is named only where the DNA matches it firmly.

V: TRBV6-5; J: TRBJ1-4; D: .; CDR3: ASSYGRNNEKLF
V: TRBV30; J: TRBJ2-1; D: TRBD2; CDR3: AWSVKAGISYNEQF
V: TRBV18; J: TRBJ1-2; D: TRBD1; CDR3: ASSQQGANYGYT
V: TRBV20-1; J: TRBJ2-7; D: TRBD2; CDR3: SAEAGSYEQY
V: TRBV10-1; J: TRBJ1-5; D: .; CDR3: ATRRRGGLYSNQPQH
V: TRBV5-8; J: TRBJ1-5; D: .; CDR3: ASSSDGNQPQH
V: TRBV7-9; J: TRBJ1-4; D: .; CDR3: ASSLAGTRNEKLF
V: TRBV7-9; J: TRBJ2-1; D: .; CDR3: ASRVGAGASYNEQF
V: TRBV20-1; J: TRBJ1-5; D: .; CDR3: SALRDASNQPQH
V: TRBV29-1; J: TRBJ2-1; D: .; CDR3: SVWGSYNEQF
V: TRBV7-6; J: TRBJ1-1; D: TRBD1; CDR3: ASSLGTGEAF
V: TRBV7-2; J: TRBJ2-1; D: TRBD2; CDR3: ASSLSSGGAIQQF
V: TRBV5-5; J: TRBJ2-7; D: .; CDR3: ASSLDIGRGLSYEQY